Listed below are T cell receptor beta chains from one sample, sequenced in a study of cytomegalovirus exposure and HLA in healthy donors. Clones were sequenced by immunoSEQ multiplex PCR, and TCRdb holds only the in-frame ones, with some missing. The repertoire holds 180,000 or so clones, with 82% as singletons. The specimen sequenced was PBMCs. The source of these receptors is a man aged 40-49 years in good health and CMV-seronegative. The CDR3 runs from the conserved cysteine through the conserved F or W. A D gene is named only where the DNA matches it firmly. The listing skips clone size in some rows; elsewhere it reads once, few, many or a size class.

CDR3 protein	CDR3 DNA	J gene	clone size	V gene	D gene
CASSQDRGLTSNSPLHF	TGTGCCAGCAGCCAAGATCGGGGACTGACCTCTAATTCACCCCTCCACTTT	TRBJ1-6	few	TRBV14	-
CASSWDRWNQPQHF	TGTGCCAGCTCCTGGGACAGGTGGAATCAGCCCCAGCATTTT	TRBJ1-5	-	TRBV18	TRBD1
CASSRLAGGTQYF	TGTGCCAGCAGCCGGCTAGCGGGGGGAACGCAGTATTTT	TRBJ2-3	-	TRBV11-2	TRBD2
CASSDHYRGDTTYEQYF	TGTGCCAGCAGCGATCACTACCGTGGGGACACCACCTACGAGCAGTACTTC	TRBJ2-7	-	TRBV7-9	-
CASSKKGGAYEQYF	TGTGCCAGCAGTAAGAAAGGGGGGGCCTACGAGCAGTACTTC	TRBJ2-7	-	TRBV28	-
CASSLELAGVSTDTQYF	TGTGCCAGCAGCTTAGAGCTAGCGGGAGTTAGTACAGATACGCAGTATTTT	TRBJ2-3	-	TRBV11-2	TRBD2
CASSLPGLAGANEQFF	TGCGCCAGCAGCTTGCCCGGACTAGCGGGGGCCAATGAGCAGTTCTTC	TRBJ2-1	-	TRBV5-1	TRBD2
CASSPTLLGRLTSTDTQYF	TGTGCCAGCAGCCCTACTCTCCTCGGGAGATTAACTAGCACAGATACGCAGTATTTT	TRBJ2-3	-	TRBV7-2	-
CASSLGAADEQFF	TGTGCCAGCAGCTTAGGGGCAGCGGATGAGCAGTTCTTC	TRBJ2-1	few	TRBV11-2	-
CASTLRTGFAGGYTF	TGTGCCAGCACCCTTAGGACAGGGTTCGCGGGAGGCTACACCTTC	TRBJ1-2	-	TRBV28	TRBD1
CASSASELSPYGYTF	TGTGCCAGCAGCGCGTCGGAACTAAGCCCATATGGCTACACCTTC	TRBJ1-2	-	TRBV27	-
CASSLRQGENSGANVLTF	TGTGCCAGCAGCCTCCGACAGGGGGAGAACTCTGGGGCCAACGTCCTGACTTTC	TRBJ2-6	-	TRBV7-9	TRBD1
CAWRMVDEQFF	TGTGCCTGGAGGATGGTAGATGAGCAGTTCTTC	TRBJ2-1	few	TRBV30	-
CASSVDREDGYTF	TGTGCCAGCAGTGTCGACAGGGAGGATGGCTACACCTTC	TRBJ1-2	-	TRBV28	TRBD1
CASSGAPGNDEKLFF	TGTGCCAGCAGCGGAGCCCCAGGGAACGATGAAAAACTGTTTTTT	TRBJ1-4	-	TRBV9	-
CASSGLAYEQYF	TGTGCCAGCAGTGGGCTAGCCTACGAGCAGTACTTC	TRBJ2-7	-	TRBV25-1	-
CASSGSVGTGFRPDTQYF	TGTGCCAGCAGCGGGTCGGTCGGGACAGGGTTTCGCCCAGATACGCAGTATTTT	TRBJ2-3	-	TRBV9	TRBD1
CASSLGGAGNQPQHF	TGCGCCAGCAGCTTGGGCGGGGCGGGCAATCAGCCCCAGCATTTT	TRBJ1-5	-	TRBV5-1	-
CASSNPGTRQETQYF	TGTGCCAGTAGTAACCCCGGGACTAGGCAAGAGACCCAGTACTTC	TRBJ2-5	-	TRBV19	TRBD2
CASSFGQLNQPQHF	TGTGCCAGCAGCTTCGGACAGTTAAATCAGCCCCAGCATTTT	TRBJ1-5	-	TRBV5-8	-
CASSQIQGASSYEQYF	TGTGCCAGCTCACAAATACAGGGGGCGAGCTCCTACGAGCAGTACTTC	TRBJ2-7	-	TRBV18	TRBD1
CATAPGGIGNQPQHF	TGTGCCACCGCCCCAGGGGGCATTGGCAATCAGCCCCAGCATTTT	TRBJ1-5	-	TRBV28	TRBD1
CSSSPDRGGSTDTQYF	TGTTCCAGCAGCCCCGATCGGGGGGGATCGACAGATACGCAGTATTTT	TRBJ2-3	-	TRBV7-9	TRBD2
CAWSVGGLNTEAFF	TGTGCCTGGAGTGTTGGAGGCTTGAACACTGAAGCTTTCTTT	TRBJ1-1	once	TRBV30	-
CASRSNTGELFF	TGTGCCAGCCGTTCGAACACCGGGGAGCTGTTTTTT	TRBJ2-2	-	TRBV6-1	-
CASSPGIADTQYF	TGTGCCAGCAGTCCGGGGATAGCAGATACGCAGTATTTT	TRBJ2-3	once	TRBV2	-
CASTPTGTGSSGANVLTF	TGCGCCAGCACCCCAACCGGGACAGGAAGCTCTGGGGCCAACGTCCTGACTTTC	TRBJ2-6	-	TRBV5-1	TRBD1
CASSQVGSGGYSGEQYF	TGCGCCAGCAGCCAAGTTGGTAGCGGGGGGTATTCCGGCGAGCAGTACTTC	TRBJ2-7	-	TRBV4-3	TRBD2
CASSPGHPSYEQYF	TGTGCCAGCAGCCCGGGACATCCCTCCTACGAGCAGTACTTC	TRBJ2-7	-	TRBV7-8	-
CASSNGPGLLPDTQYF	TGTGCCAGCAGCAATGGGCCGGGACTACTGCCGGATACGCAGTATTTT	TRBJ2-3	-	TRBV6-4	TRBD2
CASSEPGGSSGNTIYF	TGCGCCAGCAGCGAACCAGGGGGTTCCTCTGGAAACACCATATATTTT	TRBJ1-3	-	TRBV5-1	TRBD1
CASSWQGRGYTF	TGTGCCAGTAGTTGGCAGGGTCGTGGCTACACCTTC	TRBJ1-2	-	TRBV19	-
CASSLKGGGTYNEQFF	TGCGCCAGCAGCTTAAAGGGCGGGGGAACCTACAATGAGCAGTTCTTC	TRBJ2-1	-	TRBV5-1	TRBD2
CSVVGPGHEQYF	TGCAGCGTTGTGGGGCCTGGGCACGAGCAGTACTTC	TRBJ2-7	-	TRBV29-1	-
CASSLFGGEQYF	TGTGCCAGCAGTTTATTCGGTGGCGAGCAGTACTTC	TRBJ2-7	-	TRBV28	-
CASSQWNGIETQYF	TGTGCCAGCAGCCAATGGAACGGGATAGAGACCCAGTACTTC	TRBJ2-5	few	TRBV4-2	-
CASSYFRRTYNEQFF	TGTGCCAGCAGTTACTTTAGGCGGACCTACAATGAGCAGTTCTTC	TRBJ2-1	-	TRBV6-5	-
CAISESRDEQFF	TGTGCCATCAGTGAGTCGAGGGATGAGCAGTTCTTC	TRBJ2-1	-	TRBV10-3	-
CASSDRVETQYF	TGTGCCAGCAGCGATAGAGTGGAGACCCAGTACTTC	TRBJ2-5	-	TRBV13	-
CASLLTSGRANEQFF	TGTGCCAGCCTTCTCACTAGCGGGAGGGCTAATGAGCAGTTCTTC	TRBJ2-1	once	TRBV27	TRBD2
CASSLARRALSYEQYF	TGTGCCAGCAGCTTAGCGCGGCGGGCCCTCTCCTACGAGCAGTACTTC	TRBJ2-7	-	TRBV7-2	-
CASSWGGEAFF	TGTGCCAGCAGTTGGGGGGGTGAAGCTTTCTTT	TRBJ1-1	-	TRBV28	-
CASSADRTSFYEQYF	TGTGCCAGCAGCGCTGACAGGACTAGCTTCTACGAGCAGTACTTC	TRBJ2-7	-	TRBV9	TRBD2
CASSPQGREGRYEQYF	TGTGCCAGTAGTCCCCAGGGACGGGAGGGCCGCTACGAGCAGTACTTC	TRBJ2-7	-	TRBV19	TRBD2
CASSTTVYANYGYTF	TGTGCCAGCAGCACGACAGTCTACGCTAACTATGGCTACACCTTC	TRBJ1-2	-	TRBV5-4	-
CASAYPGGTEAFF	TGTGCTAGTGCCTACCCCGGGGGAACTGAAGCTTTCTTT	TRBJ1-1	-	TRBV12-5	-
CASSLDRGDEQYF	TGTGCCAGCAGCTTGGACAGGGGCGACGAGCAGTACTTC	TRBJ2-7	-	TRBV5-4	TRBD1
CASSQDRGRNEKLFF	TGCGCCAGCAGCCAAGACCGGGGGAGGAATGAAAAACTGTTTTTT	TRBJ1-4	-	TRBV4-3	-
CASSFGGPAEAFF	TGTGCCAGCAGTTTTGGAGGGCCGGCTGAAGCTTTCTTT	TRBJ1-1	-	TRBV28	-
CSVRQGAEAFF	TGCAGCGTCCGGCAGGGGGCTGAAGCTTTCTTT	TRBJ1-1	-	TRBV29-1	TRBD1
CASRLAGGLDTQYF	TGTGCCAGCAGATTAGCGGGAGGTTTAGATACGCAGTATTTT	TRBJ2-3	-	TRBV28	TRBD2
CASTYRGVNTEAFF	TGTGCCAGCACTTACCGCGGCGTGAACACTGAAGCTTTCTTT	TRBJ1-1	-	TRBV6-6	-
CASSQRESGYTF	TGTGCCAGCAGCCAGAGGGAATCTGGCTACACCTTC	TRBJ1-2	-	TRBV4-2	-
CASSWAGQETQYF	TGTGCCAGTAGTTGGGCGGGGCAAGAGACCCAGTACTTC	TRBJ2-5	-	TRBV19	-
CASSSGSATNEKLFF	TGTGCCAGCAGTTCAGGGTCAGCAACTAATGAAAAACTGTTTTTT	TRBJ1-4	-	TRBV28	-
CASRGTFYGYTF	TGTGCCAGCAGGGGGACATTTTATGGCTACACCTTC	TRBJ1-2	-	TRBV27	-
CASSDGTGPDTQYF	TGTGCTAGCAGCGATGGGACAGGTCCAGATACGCAGTATTTT	TRBJ2-3	-	TRBV7-7	TRBD1